One and the same sample provided the 20 T cell receptor beta chains below, sequenced in a study of OX40 agonist ivuxolimab in advanced cancers. Sequencing used immunoSEQ multiplex PCR; TCRdb keeps in-frame clones, though not all of them. Here the sample spans approximately 70,000 clones, around 94% being singletons. This specimen consisted of CD4+ or CD8+ T cells sorted from blood, obtained in a trial of the OX40 agonist ivuxolimab. The receptors were gathered from an adult with an advanced solid tumor such as melanoma, head and neck, liver or kidney cancer.

The chain links TRBV29-1 to TRBJ2-1; no reliable D call. Germline assignment: CDR1 SQVTM and CDR2 ANQGSEA. Trimming left V 7 bases short and J 5 bases short, with 6 bases between. CDR3 size: 10 residues. CDR3 nucleotide sequence: TGCAGCGCCAAACACAATGAGCAGTTCTTC. It translates to CSAKHNEQFF.

The genes are TRBV13 and TRBJ2-7, with D possibly matching TRBD2 (6 bases). This CDR3 region has 15 residues. Trimming removed 4 bases at V and 2 bases at J, with 15 bases between. Looked up from germline, CDR1 is PRHDT and CDR2 is FYEKMQ (reference sequence). In DNA, the CDR3 is TGTGCCAGCAGCTCGTCCCGGGACTTAACCTACGAGCAGTACTTC. As protein: CASSSSRDLTYEQYF.

The chain couples TRBV4-1 to TRBJ2-7, with 7 bases lining up with TRBD2. The V gene end was trimmed by 0 bases and the J gene end by 5 bases; junction bases not matched to a gene: 7. Germline CDR1 is MGHRA and CDR2 is YSYEKL. This CDR3 has 15 amino acids. The CDR3: CASSQEGAGVHEQYF. As DNA, the CDR3 is TGCGCCAGCAGCCAAGAAGGGGCGGGAGTACACGAGCAGTACTTC.

V is TRBV9 and J is TRBJ1-2; D may be TRBD1 (5 bases). Looked up from germline, CDR1 is SGDLS and CDR2 is YYNGEE. V dropped 0 bases and J dropped 0 bases, with 12 bases sitting between them. CDR3 length: 16 residues. CDR3 sequence reads: CASSVDSWGANYGYTF. CDR3 DNA sequence: TGTGCCAGCAGCGTAGATTCTTGGGGGGCTAACTATGGCTACACCTTC.

This chain connects TRBV30 to TRBJ2-1; no reliable D call. The CDR3 is 11 amino acids. Germline V gives CDR1 GTSNPN, CDR2 SVGIG (reference sequence). V was shortened by 4 bases and J by 0 bases, with 1 base between the two germline ends. The CDR3 DNA reads TGTGCCTGGACCTCCTACAATGAGCAGTTCTTC. Translation gives CAWTSYNEQFF.

V and J are TRBV7-9 and TRBJ1-1; D might be TRBD1 (5 bases). The CDR3 has 13 residues. Germline CDR1 reads SEHNR; CDR2 reads FQNEAQ (reference sequence). Trimming removed 5 bases at V and 11 bases at J, with 18 bases between. The CDR3 DNA follows: TGTGCCAGCAGCCAGGGAGACTTTTTCGGCGCTTTCTTT. Translated: CASSQGDFFGAFF.

The CDR3: CASSIPLRPGANYGYTF. As DNA, the CDR3 is TGTGCCAGTAGTATCCCTCTACGCCCAGGTGCTAACTATGGCTACACCTTC. V gene TRBV19 combines with J gene TRBJ1-2; D is unclear. Deletions cut 3 bases from V and 0 bases from J, with 17 bases between. The CDR3 is made up of 17 amino acids. Germline CDR1 and CDR2: LNHDA and SQIVND (reference sequence).

The chain combines TRBV2 with TRBJ2-3; the D gene is possibly TRBD1 (6 bases). This CDR3 is 12 amino acids long. The germline V gene encodes CDR1 SNHLY and CDR2 FYNNEI. V was shortened by 10 bases and J by 7 bases, with 15 bases between the two germline ends. The CDR3 protein is CAIPITGNTQYF. For the CDR3, the DNA is TGTGCCATCCCGATTACAGGGAATACGCAGTATTTT. Full variable domain (rest looked up from reference TRBV2 and TRBJ2-3): EPEVTQTPSHQVTQMGQEVILRCVPISNHLYFYWYRQILGQKVEFLVSFYNNEISEKSEIFDDQFSVERPDGSNFTLKIRSTKLEDSAMYFCAIPITGNTQYFGPGTRLTVL.

The rearrangement uses TRBV5-1 and TRBJ1-1; 7 nucleotides match TRBD1. Germline-derived CDR1 and CDR2 are SGHRS and YFSETQ. V was pared by 0 bases and J by 4 bases, with 3 bases of the junction left unmatched. The CDR3 loop spans 14 amino acids. CDR3 nucleotides: TGCGCCAGCAGCTTGGGGCAGGGGGGCACTGAAGCTTTCTTT. Translation: CASSLGQGGTEAFF.

J is TRBJ2-5 and V is TRBV9, with D perhaps being TRBD1 or TRBD2 (5 bases each). V gave up 2 bases and J gave up 1 base, with 9 bases separating them. The CDR3 covers 14 residues. Germline loops: CDR1 SGDLS, CDR2 YYNGEE. The CDR3 protein is CASSVWGSQETQYF. DNA for the CDR3: TGTGCCAGCAGCGTTTGGGGGTCCCAAGAGACCCAGTACTTC.

V is TRBV28 and J is TRBJ2-3; no reliable D call. The germline gives CDR1 MDHEN, CDR2 SYDVKM. CDR3 length: 14 amino acids. V lost 5 bases, J lost 0 bases, and 9 bases lay in between. The CDR3 nucleotides are TGTGCCAGCAGTCTCCAACAGAGCACAGATACGCAGTATTTT. As protein: CASSLQQSTDTQYF.

The chain links TRBV27 to TRBJ2-3, with unresolved D. Between the trimmed V and J ends, which lost 6 bases and 0 bases, there was a span of 7 bases. From germline, CDR1 is MNHEY and CDR2 SMNVEV (reference sequence). The CDR3 sequence is 13 residues long. CDR3 sequence reads: CASSRRSTDTQYF. The DNA for the CDR3 is TGTGCCAGCAGCAGGCGGAGCACAGATACGCAGTATTTT.

The chain employs TRBV27 and TRBJ1-4; D is perhaps TRBD1 (5 bases). V gave up 3 bases and J gave up 6 bases, with 11 bases separating them. In germline, CDR1 is MNHEY, CDR2 SMNVEV (reference sequence). The length of the CDR3 is 14 residues. CDR3 loop: CASSFGGGDEKLFF. The CDR3 nucleotides read TGTGCCAGCAGTTTCGGCGGGGGGGATGAAAAACTGTTTTTT.

The chain combines TRBV28 with TRBJ2-2; D call uncertain. The CDR3 consists of 14 residues. Germline V gene data show CDR1 as MDHEN and CDR2 as SYDVKM. Trimming left V 4 bases short and J 0 bases short, with 6 bases between. CDR3 bases: TGTGCCAGCAGTTACAGAGCGAACACCGGGGAGCTGTTTTTT. Translated, it gives CASSYRANTGELFF.

V and J are TRBV5-1 and TRBJ1-6, with D hard to call. The CDR3 spans 14 residues. Germline V lookup: CDR1 SGHRS, CDR2 YFSETQ. Trimming pared 7 bases from V and 2 bases from J, leaving 10 bases between. This chain's CDR3 is CASGTGAYNSPLHF. The CDR3 nucleotides read TGCGCCAGCGGCACTGGGGCCTATAATTCACCCCTCCACTTT.

The chain carries TRBV9 and TRBJ2-3; 10 nucleotides agree with TRBD2. This CDR3 has 16 residues. Trimming at V came to 6 bases and at J to 4 bases, leaving 11 bases not matched to a gene. The germline gives CDR1 SGDLS, CDR2 YYNGEE. CDR3 bases: TGTGCCAGCACCCTCCGGAGCGGGGGGGCATCAGATACGCAGTATTTT. Its translation: CASTLRSGGASDTQYF. The full variable domain, with the rest looked up from reference TRBV9 and TRBJ2-3, is DSGVTQTPKHLITATGQRVTLRCSPRSGDLSVYWYQQSLDQGLQFLIQYYNGEERAKGNILERFSAQQFPDLHSELNLSSLELGDSALYFCASTLRSGGASDTQYFGPGTRLTVL.

V usage is TRBV5-6 and J usage is TRBJ1-1; D is ambiguous. Germline V lookup: CDR1 SGHDT, CDR2 YYEEEE. Trimming shortened V by 5 bases and J by 2 bases, and 4 bases separated the two germline ends. The CDR3 is 11 amino acids. CDR3 amino acids: CASSINTEAFF. In nucleotides, the CDR3 is TGTGCCAGCAGTATTAACACTGAAGCTTTCTTT.

The chain employs TRBV7-2 and TRBJ2-5, with D perhaps matching TRBD2 (5 bases). Germline-derived CDR1 and CDR2 are SGHTA and FQGNSA. The CDR3 is 15 amino acids. The germline V and J ends were trimmed by 0 bases and 1 base, with 9 bases remaining between them. CDR3 sequence: CASSLAAGPQETQYF. For the CDR3, the DNA is TGTGCCAGCAGCTTAGCGGCGGGCCCCCAAGAGACCCAGTACTTC.

The chain combines TRBV27 with TRBJ1-1; TRBD1 might be the D (6 bases). The CDR3 length is 14 residues. Deletions cut 8 bases from V and 5 bases from J, with 18 bases between. Germline V gene lookup returns CDR1 MNHEY and CDR2 SMNVEV (reference sequence). The CDR3 loop is CASRLRGGETEAFF. CDR3 in DNA: TGTGCCAGCCGCCTCAGGGGAGGCGAAACTGAAGCTTTCTTT.

The chain carries TRBV15 and TRBJ2-2; no clear D. Germline values: CDR1 LNHNV, CDR2 YYDKDF (reference sequence). The CDR3 spans 11 residues. The V end lost 9 bases, the J end lost 3 bases, and 5 bases lay between the germline ends. Written as DNA, the CDR3 is TGTGCCACTTCGGACACCGGGGAGCTGTTTTTT. It encodes CATSDTGELFF.